The present T cell receptor beta chain was sequenced within a study of blood T cell repertoires in COVID-19 (dated by TCRdb to between 2020 and 2021). Turning to the overall study: Collaborator samples came from the United States, Italy and Spain and covered acute and convalescent phases of COVID-19. The material from the prospective study consisted of cDNA or gDNA derived from T cells, B-cell-depleted T cells, or PBMCs. The dataset comprised deeply sampled blood TCRbeta repertoires from subjects exposed to, actively infected with, or recovered from COVID-19. The repertoires were released in a freely available public database intended as a resource for research on the immune response to SARS-CoV-2. The samples were drawn from two sources: the first 160 participants of the ongoing ImmuneRACE study, and over 950 subjects contributed by 6 global collaborators. A de-identified subject ID, COVID-19 status, age in years and sex were almost always included in the sample metadata. HLA class I and class II types, where available, came from metadata supplied by the sample provider rather than from assay-based typing.

With respect to this clone: Its target antigen remains unknown. No base quality information exists; no much larger clone differs at one position.

Summary of the overall study and its limitations: The quantity of clinical and demographic metadata differed by source and by participant and was supplied without curation.

The immunoSEQ Assay, a bias-controlled multiplex PCR, was used to amplify TCRbeta CDR3 regions from genomic DNA. On the authors' methods: The number of nucleated cells in each sample was estimated from the amplification of reference gene primers within the assay. To quantify the absolute abundance of each unique TCRbeta CDR3 rearrangement, sequence reads were collapsed and filtered. For each sample, productive Simpson clonality was calculated as the square root of Simpson's diversity index over productive rearrangements. TCRdb's version of the immuneACCESS table is confined to in-frame rearrangements and falls short of the full clone set. An unresolved V gene accounts for under half of the shortfall where checked; the remainder is of unknown origin. That table furnishes V, J and clone size, whereas the DNA furnished D and trimming. This sample is represented by roughly 62,000 clones; nearly 80% of them were singletons. About 25% of the sample rests with the top ten.

Trimming at the junction amounts to 4 bases on V and 5 bases on J, and the germline ends lie 11 bases apart. From the cysteine up to the phenylalanine, the CDR3 has a length of 14 residues. Kept here is only the CDR3 DNA, which spans 42 bases and is read in frame from base 1. Based on the germline V gene (reference sequence), the CDR1 and CDR2 sequences are LNHDA and SQIVND. Whole blood was collected in K2EDTA tubes by collaborating institutions according to the institutions' own protocols. For TCRbeta analysis, collaborator samples were shipped as frozen whole blood, as isolated PBMCs, or as DNA extracted from either sample type.

The specimen sequenced was peripheral blood. This TCR was sampled from a human donor in a cohort sampled during active COVID-19. The chain is assembled from TRBV19 and TRBJ2-2; tentative D gene TRBD2, with 6 bases matching. The encoded CDR3 is CASSKRVDTGELFF. The sequenced DNA is TGTGCCAGTAGTAAGCGGGTAGATACCGGGGAGCTGTTTTTT.